These 15 T cell receptor beta chains were all obtained from the same sample, sequenced in a study of blood T cell repertoires in COVID-19. TCRdb's table, derived via immunoSEQ multiplex PCR, lists solely in-frame clones and lacks some. The repertoire includes some 170,000 clones, more than 60% of them detected once, and roughly 7.5% sits in the top ten. The sequencing input was peripheral blood. Receptors originate from a man in his fifties or sixties with acute or convalescent COVID-19.

The chain couples TRBV5-4 to TRBJ2-7, with 8 bases fitting TRBD2. CDR1 and CDR2 from the germline V gene are SGHNT and YYREEE (reference sequence). There are 17 residues in the CDR3. The J segment lost 6 bases and the V segment lost 3 bases, leaving 17 bases of the junction unmatched. CDR3 DNA: TGTGCCAGCAGCTCGACGGGGGGGGCGAGGGTTTTAGGCGAGCAGTACTTC. Protein product: CASSSTGGARVLGEQYF.

The V call is TRBV12-3 or TRBV12-4, the J call TRBJ1-2; 7 positions agree with TRBD1. The CDR3 has 13 residues. V lost 7 bases, J lost 2 bases, and 4 bases stayed unmatched. CDR3 nucleotide sequence: TGTGCCAGCAACCCGGGACAGAACTATGGCTACACCTTC. Protein product: CASNPGQNYGYTF.

The chain carries TRBV16 and TRBJ1-1; no clear D. V was cut by 8 bases and J by 4 bases, with 17 bases left in between. This CDR3 has 14 residues. Germline V lookup: CDR1 KGHSY, CDR2 FQNENV. The CDR3: CASFGEGRGTEAFF. CDR3 DNA: TGTGCCAGCTTCGGGGAGGGTAGAGGCACTGAAGCTTTCTTT. The full variable domain, completed using reference TRBV16 and TRBJ1-1, is GEEVAQTPKHLVRGEGQKAKLYCAPIKGHSYVFWYQQVLKNEFKFLISFQNENVFDETGMPKERFSAKCLPNSPCSLEIQATKLEDSAVYFCASFGEGRGTEAFFGQGTRLTVV.

Notes on this clone: The same CDR3 can be traced to other DNA sequences in this sample. The chain uses TRBV18 and TRBJ1-2; 9 nucleotides agree with TRBD1. Germline loops: CDR1 KGHSH, CDR2 LQKENI. J lost 5 bases, V lost 0 bases, and 1 base had no gene match. CDR3 length: 14 residues. CDR3 DNA: TGTGCCAGCTCACCACCGGGACAGGGTTATGGCTACACCTTC. Its protein is CASSPPGQGYGYTF. The variable domain in full, completed from reference TRBV18 and TRBJ1-2, reads NAGVMQNPRHLVRRRGQEARLRCSPMKGHSHVYWYRQLPEEGLKFMVYLQKENIIDESGMPKERFSAEFPKEGPSILRIQQVVRGDSAAYFCASSPPGQGYGYTFGSGTRLTVV.

The chain has TRBV19 and TRBJ1-2; D gene unclear. This CDR3 is built from 13 residues. Germline V gene sequence: CDR1 LNHDA, CDR2 SQIVND (reference sequence). Trimming pared 7 bases from V and 6 bases from J, leaving 15 bases between. The CDR3 DNA sequence: TGTGCCAGTACCTATCTTGGTGTCAATGGCTACACCTTC. Residues: CASTYLGVNGYTF.

The V and J genes are TRBV7-3 and TRBJ2-7; 15 bases are shared with TRBD2. The germline V gene encodes CDR1 SGHTA and CDR2 FQGTGA. The CDR3 extends over 14 amino acids. V dropped 5 bases and J dropped 6; count of bases not matched to a gene: 2. The CDR3, as DNA: TGTGCCAGCAGCCCGGGACTAGCGGGGGGCGAGCAGTACTTC. Translating gives CASSPGLAGGEQYF.

The rearrangement joins TRBV5-1 to TRBJ1-1; 9 bases agree with TRBD1. The germline gives CDR1 SGHRS, CDR2 YFSETQ. V was pared by 3 bases and J by 3 bases, with 9 bases of the junction left unmatched. The CDR3 totals 16 residues. CDR3 loop: CASSWGTGSLDTEAFF. CDR3 nucleotide sequence: TGCGCCAGCAGCTGGGGGACAGGGAGTTTGGACACTGAAGCTTTCTTT.

The gene calls are TRBV30 and TRBJ1-1; the D gene is possibly TRBD1 (5 bases). The germline CDR1 and CDR2 sequences are GTSNPN and SVGIG (reference sequence). V shed 0 bases and J shed 6 bases, with 14 bases lying between them. The CDR3 has 14 amino acids. The CDR3 nucleotides read TGTGCCTGGAGTGTTGGGGGAGCGGGGGCTGAAGCTTTCTTT. Translation gives CAWSVGGAGAEAFF. The variable domain in full, completed from reference TRBV30 and TRBJ1-1, reads SQTIHQWPATLVQPVGSPLSLECTVEGTSNPNLYWYRQAAGRGLQLLFYSVGIGQISSEVPQNLSASRPQDRQFILSSKKLLLSDSGFYLCAWSVGGAGAEAFFGQGTRLTVV.

V usage is TRBV29-1 and J usage is TRBJ2-5; D gene uncertain. V was pared by 6 bases and J by 5 bases, with 10 bases between. Germline V gives CDR1 SQVTM, CDR2 ANQGSEA. There are 11 residues in the CDR3. The CDR3 DNA reads as TGCAGCGTAGAGGTGTTCGAGACCCAGTACTTC. Translated: CSVEVFETQYF.

The rearrangement links TRBV7-2 to TRBJ2-5; weak D call: TRBD1 (6 bases). The CDR3 has 14 amino acids. Germline values: CDR1 SGHTA, CDR2 FQGNSA. V lost 5 bases to trimming and J lost 2 bases, with 12 bases between them. The CDR3 DNA sequence: TGTGCCAGCAGCCCCCCCGGACAGCAAGAGACCCAGTACTTC. Translated: CASSPPGQQETQYF. The whole variable domain, filled in from reference TRBV7-2 and TRBJ2-5, reads GAGVSQSPSNKVTEKGKDVELRCDPISGHTALYWYRQSLGQGLEFLIYFQGNSAPDKSGLPSDRFSAERTGGSVSTLTIQRTQQEDSAVYLCASSPPGQQETQYFGPGTRLLVL.

V gene TRBV7-9 combines with J gene TRBJ2-7; the D gene is possibly TRBD2 (5 bases). V lost 1 base and J 3 bases, leaving 7 bases between the germline ends. The germline V gene has CDR1 SEHNR and CDR2 FQNEAQ (reference sequence). There are 13 residues in the CDR3. The chain's CDR3 is CASSLDGIYEQYF. The CDR3, as DNA: TGTGCCAGCAGCTTAGACGGGATCTACGAGCAGTACTTC.

V usage is TRBV18 and J usage is TRBJ1-5, with 9 bases identical to TRBD1. With V trimmed by 6 bases and J by 8 bases, 8 bases remained unmatched. CDR3 length: 14 residues. CDR1 and CDR2 from the germline V gene are KGHSH and LQKENI. The CDR3 nucleotides are TGTGCCAGCTCGCCTACAGGGGGCAAGGAGCCCCAGCATTTT. Translated, it gives CASSPTGGKEPQHF.

The chain links TRBV7-2 to TRBJ1-5; perhaps TRBD1 as D (5 bases). The V end was cut by 0 bases, the J end by 3 bases, with 12 bases between. This CDR3 has 16 residues. Germline assignment: CDR1 SGHTA and CDR2 FQGNSA. DNA of the CDR3: TGTGCCAGCAGCTTAGCAGGGGCAGTTTCCAATCAGCCCCAGCATTTT. It translates to CASSLAGAVSNQPQHF.

This rearrangement joins TRBV6-6 to TRBJ1-1; the match to TRBD1 covers 10 bases. The CDR3 is made up of 15 amino acids. CDR1 MNHNY and CDR2 SVGAGI come from the germline V gene (reference sequence). With 2 bases clipped from V and 5 bases from J, the junction kept 5 bases outside the gene matches. CDR3 nucleotide sequence: TGTGCCAGCAGTTACGAGGGGACAGGGGTTACTGAAGCTTTCTTT. It translates to CASSYEGTGVTEAFF.

The chain has TRBV7-9 and TRBJ2-1; possibly TRBD2 for D (6 bases). Germline V gene sequence: CDR1 SEHNR, CDR2 FQNEAQ (reference sequence). This CDR3 has 13 amino acids. V was trimmed by 4 bases and J by 7 bases, leaving 11 bases between them. CDR3 DNA sequence: TGTGCCAGCAGCTCCATCGGGGGAAATGAGCAGTTCTTC. Translation gives CASSSIGGNEQFF.